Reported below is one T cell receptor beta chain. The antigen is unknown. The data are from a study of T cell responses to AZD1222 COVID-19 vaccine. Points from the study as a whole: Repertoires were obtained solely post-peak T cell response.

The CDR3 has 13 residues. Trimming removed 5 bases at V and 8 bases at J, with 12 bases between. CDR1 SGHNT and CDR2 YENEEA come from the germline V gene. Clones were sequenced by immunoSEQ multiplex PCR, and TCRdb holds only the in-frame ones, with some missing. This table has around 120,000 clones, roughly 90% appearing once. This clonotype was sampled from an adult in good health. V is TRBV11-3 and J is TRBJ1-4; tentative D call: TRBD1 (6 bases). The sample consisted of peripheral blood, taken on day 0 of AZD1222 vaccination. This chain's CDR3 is CASSPRGGEKLFF. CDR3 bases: TGTGCCAGCAGCCCCCGGGGGGGCGAAAAACTGTTTTTT. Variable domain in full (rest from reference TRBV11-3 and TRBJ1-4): EAGVVQSPRYKIIEKKQPVAFWCNPISGHNTLYWYLQNLGQGPELLIRYENEEAVDDSQLPKDRFSAERLKGVDSTLKIQPAELGDSAVYLCASSPRGGEKLFFGSGTQLSVL.